The 15 T cell receptor beta chains in this list originate from one sample, sequenced in a study of cytomegalovirus exposure and HLA in healthy donors. Method: immunoSEQ multiplex PCR; TCRdb's copy keeps in-frame clones and lacks some. The data contain tens of thousands of clones, 97% of them singletons. Sequencing was carried out using PBMCs. The receptors were gathered from a woman aged 18-29 years in good health and CMV-seropositive.

This chain uses TRBV28 with TRBJ2-7; 8 positions match TRBD1. V trimming: 5 bases; J trimming: 5 bases; junction bases outside the gene matches: 8. The CDR3 is made up of 14 amino acids. Germline lookup yields CDR1 MDHEN and CDR2 SYDVKM. The CDR3 loop reads CASSLRQGSHEQYF. The CDR3 DNA sequence: TGTGCCAGCAGTCTTAGACAGGGGAGCCACGAGCAGTACTTC.

This chain connects TRBV10-1 to TRBJ2-1, with D maybe TRBD2 (5 bases). The CDR3 sequence is 15 residues long. V gave up 2 bases and J gave up 5 bases, with 13 bases separating them. Germline V CDR1 and CDR2: WNHNN, SYGVQD (reference sequence). The CDR3: CASSEGEIAHNEQFF. CDR3 DNA: TGCGCCAGCAGTGAGGGGGAGATAGCGCACAATGAGCAGTTCTTC.

The table lists this clone with a few counts. The CDR3 DNA is TGTGCCAGCAGCCAACGACAGGGAGCAGATACGCAGTATTTT. It translates to CASSQRQGADTQYF. The rearrangement uses TRBV11-3 and TRBJ2-3; 7 bases align to TRBD1. The J segment lost 4 bases and the V segment lost 5 bases, leaving 6 bases of the junction unmatched. CDR3 length: 14 amino acids. Germline V gene sequence: CDR1 SGHNT, CDR2 YENEEA.

This sequence joins TRBV27 and TRBJ2-5; 8 bases align to TRBD2. Germline CDR1 MNHEY, CDR2 SMNVEV (reference sequence). This CDR3 region has 16 residues. V was clipped by 3 bases and J by 4 bases; unmatched bases: 10. CDR3 coding DNA: TGTGCCAGCAGTTTGGGAAGCGGGAGTCCCCGAGAGACCCAGTACTTC. Amino acids: CASSLGSGSPRETQYF.

The chain couples TRBV4-1 to TRBJ1-2, with TRBD1 identical over 8 bases. This CDR3 contains 14 residues. V was pared by 2 bases and J by 8 bases, with 7 bases of the junction left unmatched. The germline gives CDR1 MGHRA, CDR2 YSYEKL. CDR3 sequence (DNA): TGCGCCAGCAGCCAACCGGACAGGGTTATCGGCTACACCTTC. It yields the protein CASSQPDRVIGYTF.

Here the CDR3 reads CASSLPDRVANEKLFF. The CDR3 DNA reads TGCGCCAGCAGCCTCCCAGACAGGGTTGCTAATGAAAAACTGTTTTTT. The V call is TRBV4-1, the J call TRBJ1-4; TRBD1 aligns across 7 bases. The CDR3 spans 16 residues. With V trimmed by 4 bases and J by 3 bases, 8 bases remained unmatched. Germline loops: CDR1 MGHRA, CDR2 YSYEKL.

The chain combines TRBV30 with TRBJ1-3; D gene uncertain. CDR3 length: 12 residues. Deletions cut 4 bases from V and 4 bases from J, with 8 bases between. Germline V lookup: CDR1 GTSNPN, CDR2 SVGIG (reference sequence). CDR3 in amino acids: CAWTSGGNTIYF. The CDR3 coding sequence is TGTGCCTGGACCTCAGGCGGAAACACCATATATTTT.

CDR3: CASSEFVTGTDTQYF. CDR3 in DNA: TGTGCCAGCAGTGAATTCGTGACAGGGACAGATACGCAGTATTTT. The chain links TRBV25-1 to TRBJ2-3, with 7 nucleotides matching TRBD1. J gave up 3 bases and V 1 base, and 4 bases lay outside the gene matches. Germline V gene lookup returns CDR1 MGHDK and CDR2 SYGVNS. CDR3 length: 15 residues.

The chain combines TRBV6-1 with TRBJ2-7; TRBD1 aligns across 10 bases. The CDR3 extends over 14 amino acids. Germline CDR1 is MNHNS and CDR2 is SASEGT. Trimming cost V 6 bases and J 6 bases; bases outside gene matches: 8. The CDR3 sequence is CASRSRQGASEQYF. The CDR3 DNA is TGTGCCAGCAGATCTCGACAGGGGGCTAGCGAGCAGTACTTC.

The chain recombines TRBV6-1 with TRBJ2-5, with D hard to call. The germline V and J ends were trimmed by 3 bases and 3 bases, with 8 bases remaining between them. The germline CDR1 and CDR2 sequences are MNHNS and SASEGT. This CDR3 has 13 amino acids. The CDR3 reads CASSDIAEETQYF. CDR3 bases: TGTGCCAGCAGTGATATTGCGGAAGAGACCCAGTACTTC.

This rearrangement joins TRBV5-6 to TRBJ2-1, with no clear D. The CDR3 is 14 amino acids. Trimming pared 0 bases from V and 9 bases from J, leaving 13 bases between. Germline values: CDR1 SGHDT, CDR2 YYEEEE. The CDR3, as DNA: TGTGCCAGCAGCTTGGTAGCCGACTTACGTGAGCAGTTCTTC. It codes for CASSLVADLREQFF.

CDR3 protein: CASSLVLAHQETQYF. The CDR3 DNA follows: TGCGCCAGCAGCTTGGTGCTAGCACACCAAGAGACCCAGTACTTC. The rearrangement uses TRBV5-1 and TRBJ2-5; a possible D gene is TRBD2 (5 bases). Germline CDR1 is SGHRS and CDR2 is YFSETQ. This CDR3 contains 15 residues. Trimming took off 0 bases at V and 0 bases at J, with 9 bases between the two ends.

The chain uses TRBV5-1 and TRBJ2-7, with TRBD1 as a possible D gene (5 bases). Trimming removed 4 bases at V and 6 bases at J, with 14 bases between. The CDR3 totals 13 residues. Germline loops: CDR1 SGHRS, CDR2 YFSETQ. CDR3 sequence reads: CASSHSQGREQYF. As DNA, the CDR3 is TGCGCCAGCAGCCACTCCCAGGGTCGCGAGCAGTACTTC.

The chain employs TRBV6-1 and TRBJ2-7, with 11 bases fitting TRBD2. J gave up 9 bases and V 5 bases, and 0 bases lay outside the gene matches. Germline V gene sequence: CDR1 MNHNS, CDR2 SASEGT. The CDR3 sequence is 11 residues long. The DNA for the CDR3 is TGTGCCAGCAGTCTAGCGGGGGGGCAGTACTTC. Residues: CASSLAGGQYF.

The chain uses TRBV5-4 and TRBJ1-4; a possible D gene is TRBD1 (6 bases). The CDR3 covers 14 residues. Germline-derived CDR1 and CDR2 are SGHNT and YYREEE (reference sequence). The V end lost 4 bases, the J end lost 8 bases, and 15 bases lay between the germline ends. The CDR3 bases are TGTGCCAGCAGCCTATGGGGGGGCAACGAAAAACTGTTTTTT. As protein: CASSLWGGNEKLFF.